Listed below are T cell receptor beta chains from one sample, sequenced in a study of shared clonotypes between healthy human individuals. Profiling relied on immunoSEQ multiplex PCR, and the TCRdb table lists in-frame clones only, not all of them. The sample has about 470,000 clones; around 75% are singletons. Sequencing was done on a sample of PBMCs. These receptors came from a middle-aged woman in good health. Some clones in this sample may be carry-over from other donors' samples. Each CDR3 is given with its conserved first and last residue. D genes are given only for firm matches. A clone size is listed for some rows: how often the clone was seen (once, few, many), or a class if it is expanded.

J gene | clone size | V gene | D gene | CDR3 DNA | CDR3 protein
TRBJ2-7 | - | TRBV7-8 | TRBD1 | TGTGCCAGCAGCTTAAACTTTGGGACAGGGCGCGAGCAGTACTTC | CASSLNFGTGREQYF
TRBJ1-1 | - | TRBV30 | - | TGTGCCTGGAGTCCGAGTGGTAACACTGAAGCTTTCTTT | CAWSPSGNTEAFF
TRBJ2-7 | - | TRBV25-1 | - | TGTGCCAGCAGTGAATTTCGGCGGGACCTCGGGCTTTACGAGCAGTACTTC | CASSEFRRDLGLYEQYF
TRBJ2-3 | - | TRBV4-3 | TRBD2 | TGCGCCAGCAGCCAAGAGCGGTCTTTGTGGGAGGGCCTAGATCCACAAGATACGCAGTATTTT | CASSQERSLWEGLDPQDTQYF
TRBJ2-7 | - | TRBV15 | TRBD1 | TGTGCCACCAGCAGAGAACACCCCGGGACAGGGGACTACGAGCAGTACTTC | CATSREHPGTGDYEQYF
TRBJ2-3 | - | TRBV27 | TRBD2 | TGTGCCAGCAGTCGACTAGCGGGGTATAGCACAGATACGCAGTATTTT | CASSRLAGYSTDTQYF
TRBJ2-7 | - | TRBV29-1 | TRBD2 | TGCAGCCCCCCCGTAGCGGGGCCGAGGAGCTCCTACGAGCAGTACTTC | CSPPVAGPRSSYEQYF
TRBJ2-1 | - | TRBV5-1 | TRBD2 | TGCGCCAGCAGCTTGTTACAGGGCGGGGGGAATGAGCAGTTCTTC | CASSLLQGGGNEQFF
TRBJ2-1 | - | TRBV9 | TRBD2 | TGTGCCAGTACTAGCGGTGGCTCCTACAATGAGCAGTTCTTC | CASTSGGSYNEQFF
TRBJ2-1 | few | TRBV6-4 | - | TGTGCCAGCAGTGACTCGGTTGGGGACTACAATGAGCAGTTCTTC | CASSDSVGDYNEQFF
TRBJ1-4 | - | TRBV27 | - | TGTGCCAGCAGTATAACCGGGACGGACAATGAAAAACTGTTTTTT | CASSITGTDNEKLFF
TRBJ2-7 | - | TRBV19 | TRBD1 | TGTGCCAGTAGTCCGGGAAAGACAGGGATAGGTTACGAGCAGTACTTC | CASSPGKTGIGYEQYF
TRBJ1-5 | - | TRBV2 | - | TGTGCCAGCAGAGTCCAAGCAGGGGATCAGCCCCAGCATTTT | CASRVQAGDQPQHF
TRBJ2-7 | - | TRBV19 | - | TGTGCCAGTAGCCTACGAGTGGACAGCTCCCTAGGCGGGCAGTACTTC | CASSLRVDSSLGGQYF
TRBJ2-6 | - | TRBV2 | - | TGTGCCAGCAGAGCTCTCAAATCCCTTGGTGGGGCCAACGTCCTGACTTTC | CASRALKSLGGANVLTF
TRBJ1-1 | - | TRBV6-5 | - | TGTGCCAGCAGTCGACAGGACGGTGAAGCTTTCTTT | CASSRQDGEAFF
TRBJ1-3 | few | TRBV5-4 | - | TGTGCCAGCAGCTCGGACCTACAGGGTTCTGGAAACACCATATATTTT | CASSSDLQGSGNTIYF
TRBJ2-5 | - | TRBV5-1 | TRBD2 | TGCGCCAGCAGAGCGGGAGAGGTGGAGACCCAGTACTTC | CASRAGEVETQYF
TRBJ1-4 | - | TRBV5-1 | - | TGCGCCAGCAGCTTGCAGGAAGGAGGGGAAAAACTGTTTTTT | CASSLQEGGEKLFF
TRBJ2-2 | - | TRBV6-1 | - | TGTGCCAGCAGTGTTCAGAACACCGGGGAGCTGTTTTTT | CASSVQNTGELFF
TRBJ1-2 | few | TRBV9 | - | TGTGCCAGCAGCCCCCCCGGCCGGGGGGCAGAAGGCTACACCTTC | CASSPPGRGAEGYTF
TRBJ2-7 | once | TRBV6-1 | TRBD2 | TGTGCCAGCAGTGAAGGGACTAGTATCCAGCAGTACTTC | CASSEGTSIQQYF
TRBJ1-1 | once | TRBV7-3 | - | TGTGCCAGCAGCTTAGGGGGAGGGCGGAACACTGAAGCTTTCTTT | CASSLGGGRNTEAFF
TRBJ2-2 | - | TRBV5-1 | TRBD2 | TGCGCCAGCAGCTCGGCGGGAGTGGTCACCGGGGAGCTGTTTTTT | CASSSAGVVTGELFF
TRBJ2-2 | - | TRBV7-9 | - | TGTGCCAGCAGCCCACCTGGGAGGCCCGACACCGGGGAGCTGTTTTTT | CASSPPGRPDTGELFF
TRBJ2-7 | - | TRBV4-2 | TRBD2 | TGTGCCAGCAGCCAGGAACCGGGACTACCCGATCCGGAGCAGTACTTC | CASSQEPGLPDPEQYF
TRBJ2-7 | - | TRBV6-5 | - | TGTGCCAGCAGTTCCCCCGGCGGGTTCACCTACGAGCAGTACTTC | CASSSPGGFTYEQYF
TRBJ2-2 | once | TRBV18 | TRBD2 | TGTGCCAGCTCAGCCACTAGCGGGAGTTTCACCGGGGAGCTGTTTTTT | CASSATSGSFTGELFF
TRBJ2-1 | - | TRBV4-2 | TRBD2 | TGTGCCAGCAGCCAAGAGTCTAGCGGGATCGTTAACAATGAGCAGTTCTTC | CASSQESSGIVNNEQFF
TRBJ1-2 | - | TRBV6-1 | - | TGTGCCAGCAGTGAAGGTATTTTCACAGGGCCTAACTATGGCTACACCTTC | CASSEGIFTGPNYGYTF
TRBJ2-1 | once | TRBV10-3 | - | TGTGCCATCGGTGGGAAGGGGTCCTACAATGAGCAGTTCTTC | CAIGGKGSYNEQFF
TRBJ1-2 | - | TRBV10-3 | - | TGTGCCATCAGTGAGCCCACAGTAGGATATGGCTACACCTTC | CAISEPTVGYGYTF
TRBJ1-1 | - | TRBV6-5 | TRBD1 | TGTGCCAGCAGTTGGACAGGGGGAGCGACTGAAGCTTTCTTT | CASSWTGGATEAFF
TRBJ2-7 | - | TRBV18 | - | TGTGCCAGCTCATCCCGGACCCAATCCTACGAGCAGTACTTC | CASSSRTQSYEQYF
TRBJ2-7 | - | TRBV2 | - | TGTGCCAGCAGCCCCGGGACCTGGGCCTCCGAGCAGTACTTC | CASSPGTWASEQYF
TRBJ2-7 | - | TRBV4-3 | - | TGCGCCAGCAGCCAAGATCTTGGCCAGGGGTACGAGCAGTACTTC | CASSQDLGQGYEQYF
TRBJ2-1 | once | TRBV5-4 | - | TGTGCCAGCAGCTTGGAACAGGGTACCTACAATGAGCAGTTCTTC | CASSLEQGTYNEQFF
TRBJ2-3 | few | TRBV4-2 | TRBD1 | TGTGCCAGCAGCCAAGACCCAGGACAGGGTGGAGATACGCAGTATTTT | CASSQDPGQGGDTQYF
TRBJ1-4 | - | TRBV25-1 | - | TGTGCCAGCAGGGGGGGTCGGAATGAAAAACTGTTTTTT | CASRGGRNEKLFF
TRBJ2-1 | - | TRBV23-1 | - | TGCGCCAGCAGTCAACAGGCGATTGACCACAATGAGCAGTTCTTC | CASSQQAIDHNEQFF
TRBJ2-7 | few | TRBV27 | - | TGTGCCACCGGTCAGGGAGACGAGCAGTACTTC | CATGQGDEQYF
TRBJ2-1 | - | TRBV11-2 | - | TGTGCCAGCAGCTTAGTAGGGTTCCATGAGCAGTTCTTC | CASSLVGFHEQFF
TRBJ2-7 | many | TRBV29-1 | - | TGCAGCGTTGAAGTCCCAGAGGGGGGTGTATACGAGCAGTACTTC | CSVEVPEGGVYEQYF
TRBJ1-5 | - | TRBV6-1 | - | TGTGCCAGCAGTTTAGAGGTCCTCAATCAGCCCCAGCATTTT | CASSLEVLNQPQHF
TRBJ2-6 | - | TRBV9 | - | TGTGCCAGCAGCGTTACCTACTCTGGGGCCAACGTCCTGACTTTC | CASSVTYSGANVLTF
TRBJ2-1 | few | TRBV28 | - | TGTGCCAGCAACCACCGGGACTCGGATGAGCAGTTCTTC | CASNHRDSDEQFF
TRBJ2-1 | - | TRBV28 | TRBD2 | TGTGCCAGCAGCCTGAGGACTAGCGGGATCACCTACAATGAGCAGTTCTTC | CASSLRTSGITYNEQFF
TRBJ1-1 | - | TRBV11-2 | - | TGTGCCAGCAGCCCGTTACTCAGGATTGAAGCTTTCTTT | CASSPLLRIEAFF
TRBJ1-1 | - | TRBV25-1 | - | TGTGCCAGCAGTAGACCCGGGACTCCGTCCAAAGCTTTCTTT | CASSRPGTPSKAFF
TRBJ1-2 | - | TRBV28 | - | TGTGCCAGCAGTTTAGTAGGTAGAGGAGGATATGGCCACACCTTC | CASSLVGRGGYGHTF